This T cell receptor beta chain appears in the sequencing data of a study of shared T cell receptors in the human thymus. Only in-frame clones appear in the TCRdb table, and some are missing; sequencing was by immunoSEQ multiplex PCR. The data hold about 730,000 clones, with approximately 85% observed a single time. These same records also appear under a second study, on human thymus T cells.

Sequencing was done on a sample of thymocytes. The TCR originated in a girl under two years old with a congenital heart defect.

The CDR3 bases are TGTGCCAGCTCATGGGGACTAGCGGGGGGGCACCGGGGTGACGAGCAGTACTTC. Translating gives CASSWGLAGGHRGDEQYF. V gene TRBV18 combines with J gene TRBJ2-7; 16 bases match TRBD2. After removal of 5 bases from V and 5 bases from J, the junction contained 12 bases not matched to a gene. CDR1 is KGHSH and CDR2 is LQKENI in the germline V gene. The CDR3 has 18 amino acids.